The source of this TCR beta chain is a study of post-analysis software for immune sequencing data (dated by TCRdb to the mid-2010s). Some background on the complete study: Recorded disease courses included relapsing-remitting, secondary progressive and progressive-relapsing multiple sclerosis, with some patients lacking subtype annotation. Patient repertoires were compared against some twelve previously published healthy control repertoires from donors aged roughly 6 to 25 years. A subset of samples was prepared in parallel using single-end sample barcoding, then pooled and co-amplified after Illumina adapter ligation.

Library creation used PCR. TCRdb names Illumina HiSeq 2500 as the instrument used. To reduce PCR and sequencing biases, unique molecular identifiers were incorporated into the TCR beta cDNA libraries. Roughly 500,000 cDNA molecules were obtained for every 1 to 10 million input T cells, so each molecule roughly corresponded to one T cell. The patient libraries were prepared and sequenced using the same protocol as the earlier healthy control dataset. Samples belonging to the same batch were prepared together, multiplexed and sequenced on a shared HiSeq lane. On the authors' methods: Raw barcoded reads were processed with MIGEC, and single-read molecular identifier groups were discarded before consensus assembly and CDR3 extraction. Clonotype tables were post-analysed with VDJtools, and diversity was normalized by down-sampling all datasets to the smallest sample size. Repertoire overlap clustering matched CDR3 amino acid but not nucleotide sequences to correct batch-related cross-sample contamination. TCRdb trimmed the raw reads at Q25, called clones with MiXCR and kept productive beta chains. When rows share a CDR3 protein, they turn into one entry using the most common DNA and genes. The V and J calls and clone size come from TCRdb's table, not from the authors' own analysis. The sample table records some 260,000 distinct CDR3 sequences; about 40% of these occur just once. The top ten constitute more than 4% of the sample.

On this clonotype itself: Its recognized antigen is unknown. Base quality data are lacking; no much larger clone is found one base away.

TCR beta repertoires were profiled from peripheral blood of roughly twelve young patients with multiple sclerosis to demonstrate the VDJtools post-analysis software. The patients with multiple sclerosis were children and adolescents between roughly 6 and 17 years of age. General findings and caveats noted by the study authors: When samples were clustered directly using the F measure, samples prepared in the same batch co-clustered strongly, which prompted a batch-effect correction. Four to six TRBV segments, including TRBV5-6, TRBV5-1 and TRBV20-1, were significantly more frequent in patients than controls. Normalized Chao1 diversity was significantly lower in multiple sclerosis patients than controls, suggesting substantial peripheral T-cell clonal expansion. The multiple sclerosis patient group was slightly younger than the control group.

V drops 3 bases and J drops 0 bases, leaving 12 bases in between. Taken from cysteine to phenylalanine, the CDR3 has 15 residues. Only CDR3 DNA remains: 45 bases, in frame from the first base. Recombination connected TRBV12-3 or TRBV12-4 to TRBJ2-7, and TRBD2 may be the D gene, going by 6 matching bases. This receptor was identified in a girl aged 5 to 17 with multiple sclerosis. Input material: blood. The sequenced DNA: TGTGCCAGCAGTTTCGTGGACGGGAGCTCCTACGAGCAGTACTTC. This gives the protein CASSFVDGSSYEQYF.